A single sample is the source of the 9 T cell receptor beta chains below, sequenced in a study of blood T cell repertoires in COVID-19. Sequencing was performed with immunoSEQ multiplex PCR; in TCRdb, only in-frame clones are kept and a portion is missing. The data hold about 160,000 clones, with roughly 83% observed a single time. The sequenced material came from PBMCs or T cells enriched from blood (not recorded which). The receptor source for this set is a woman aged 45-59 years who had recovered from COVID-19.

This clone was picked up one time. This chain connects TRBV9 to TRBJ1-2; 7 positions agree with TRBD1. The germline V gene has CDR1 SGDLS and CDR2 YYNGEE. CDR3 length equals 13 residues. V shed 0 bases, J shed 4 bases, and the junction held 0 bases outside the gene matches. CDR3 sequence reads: CASSVGDSYGYTF. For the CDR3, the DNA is TGTGCCAGCAGCGTAGGGGACAGCTATGGCTACACCTTC.

CDR3 sequence reads: CASSQEYRVTEAFF. CDR3 DNA: TGTGCCAGCAGCCAAGAGTACAGAGTCACTGAAGCTTTCTTT. The rearrangement joins TRBV14 to TRBJ1-1; no clear D. Trimming shortened V by 0 bases and J by 4 bases, and 9 bases separated the two germline ends. This CDR3 contains 14 residues. Germline-derived CDR1 and CDR2 are SGHDN and FVKESK.

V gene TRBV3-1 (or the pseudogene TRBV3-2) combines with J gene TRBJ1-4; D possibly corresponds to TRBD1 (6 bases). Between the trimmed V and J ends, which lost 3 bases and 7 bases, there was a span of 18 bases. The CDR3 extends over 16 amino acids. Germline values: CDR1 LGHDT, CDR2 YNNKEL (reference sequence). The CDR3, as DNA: TGTGCCAGCAGCCAGCCACAGGGACGGGGTGGTGAAAAACTGTTTTTT. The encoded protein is CASSQPQGRGGEKLFF.

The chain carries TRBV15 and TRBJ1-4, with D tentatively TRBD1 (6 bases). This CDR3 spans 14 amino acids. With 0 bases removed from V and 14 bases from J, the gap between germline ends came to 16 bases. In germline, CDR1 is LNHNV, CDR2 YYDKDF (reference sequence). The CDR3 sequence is CATSRDRGAFGLFF. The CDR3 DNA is TGTGCCACCAGCAGAGATCGGGGGGCCTTCGGCCTGTTTTTT. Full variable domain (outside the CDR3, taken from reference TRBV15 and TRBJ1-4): DAMVIQNPRYQVTQFGKPVTLSCSQTLNHNVMYWYQQKSSQAPKLLFHYYDKDFNNEADTPDNFQSRRPNTSFCFLDIRSPGLGDTAMYLCATSRDRGAFGLFFGSGTQLSVL.

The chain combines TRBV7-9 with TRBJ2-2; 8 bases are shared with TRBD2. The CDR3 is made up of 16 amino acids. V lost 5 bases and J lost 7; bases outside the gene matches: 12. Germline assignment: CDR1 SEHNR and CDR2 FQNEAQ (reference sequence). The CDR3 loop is CASSPSSGGRIGELFF. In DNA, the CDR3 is TGTGCCAGCAGCCCGTCGAGCGGGGGCAGAATCGGGGAGCTGTTTTTT.

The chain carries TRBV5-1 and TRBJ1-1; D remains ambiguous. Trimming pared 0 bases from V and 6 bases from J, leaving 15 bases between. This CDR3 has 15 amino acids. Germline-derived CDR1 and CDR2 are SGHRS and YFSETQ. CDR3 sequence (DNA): TGCGCCAGCAGCTTGGGACGGTCCGGGGTCGCTGAAGCTTTCTTT. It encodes CASSLGRSGVAEAFF. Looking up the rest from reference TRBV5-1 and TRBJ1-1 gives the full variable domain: KAGVTQTPRYLIKTRGQQVTLSCSPISGHRSVSWYQQTPGQGLQFLFEYFSETQRNKGNFPGRFSGRQFSNSRSEMNVSTLELGDSALYLCASSLGRSGVAEAFFGQGTRLTVV.

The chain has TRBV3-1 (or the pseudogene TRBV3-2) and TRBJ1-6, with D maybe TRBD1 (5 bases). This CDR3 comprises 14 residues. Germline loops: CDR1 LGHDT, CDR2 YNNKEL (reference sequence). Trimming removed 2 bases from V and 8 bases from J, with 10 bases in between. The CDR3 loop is CASSQLGGYSPLHF. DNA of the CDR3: TGTGCCAGCAGCCAACTCGGGGGTTATTCACCCCTCCACTTT.

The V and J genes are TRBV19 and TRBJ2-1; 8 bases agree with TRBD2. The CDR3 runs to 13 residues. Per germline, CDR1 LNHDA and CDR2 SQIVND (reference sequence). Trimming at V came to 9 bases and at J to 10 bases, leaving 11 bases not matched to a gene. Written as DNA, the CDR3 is TGTGCCAGAGAAGCGGGAGTACGGCAGGAGCAGTTCTTC. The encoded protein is CAREAGVRQEQFF.

DNA of the CDR3: TGTGCCAGTAGTGTCCGGACAGGCACTGAAGCTTTCTTT. Its protein is CASSVRTGTEAFF. V gene TRBV19 combines with J gene TRBJ1-1; 7 bases are a match to TRBD1. Germline V lookup: CDR1 LNHDA, CDR2 SQIVND (reference sequence). Trimming at V came to 5 bases and at J to 4 bases, leaving 4 bases not matched to a gene. The CDR3 totals 13 residues.